This paragraph reports one T cell receptor (beta chain). Its antigen is currently unknown. The sample comes from a study of T cell responses to AZD1222 COVID-19 vaccine. Notes on the study in general: The breadth and depth of Spike-specific TCRs increased once two AZD1222 doses had been given. It should be noted that donors were predominantly white British and more often female, and clonal diversity was possibly underestimated. No repertoire was sampled before or during the peak T cell response, only after it.

Only in-frame clones appear in the TCRdb table, and some are missing; sequencing was by immunoSEQ multiplex PCR. The sample lists about 64,000 clones; 90% to 95% were seen once. There are 15 residues in the CDR3. CDR1 is SGHTS and CDR2 is YDEGEE in the germline V gene. V was pared by 3 bases and J by 8 bases, with 8 bases of the junction left unmatched. The receptor was isolated from an adult who received the MenACWY meningococcal vaccine as a control. The chain recombines TRBV5-8 with TRBJ1-6; 7 nucleotides match TRBD1. This sample comprised peripheral blood, obtained 28 days after the second dose of the MenACWY control vaccine. The DNA for the CDR3 is TGTGCCAGCAGCTCCCAGGGGGAGGAGGATTCACCCCTCCACTTT. Translated, it gives CASSSQGEEDSPLHF.